The sequence of this T cell receptor beta chain was determined in a study of T cells after yellow fever vaccination. The overall study: Preparing low-cell-number fractions relied on SMART-Seq v4 Ultra Low Input. Study findings and constraints: Weaker, the secondary response peaked sooner, at day 5 versus 15. The study noted that FACS-sorted repertoires could contain abundant clonotypes contaminating from the bulk population.

CDR1 is SEHNR, CDR2 FQNEAQ, per germline (reference sequence). CDR3 length: 12 amino acids. V lost 7 bases and J 6 bases, leaving 13 bases between the germline ends. This clonotype was observed at least ten times. The target antigen is unknown. For TCR, cDNA came from 5'RACE template switching, which added a universal primer site and UMIs. In TCRdb, the 5' RACE reads were re-called with MiXCR into one record per CDR3 protein. The sample lists 170,000 or so distinct CDR3 sequences, approximately 6.2% seen once, with less than 3.5% in the top ten. The starting material was CD4+ T cells sorted from PBMCs, obtained on the day of the first yellow fever vaccination. This sequence originates from a man aged 18 to 29 who received the YFV17D yellow fever vaccine. This chain uses TRBV7-9 with TRBJ2-7; D uncertain. The DNA of the CDR3 is TGTGCCAGCACCGTCCTCTCGGGCGAGCAGTACTTC. Protein sequence: CASTVLSGEQYF.